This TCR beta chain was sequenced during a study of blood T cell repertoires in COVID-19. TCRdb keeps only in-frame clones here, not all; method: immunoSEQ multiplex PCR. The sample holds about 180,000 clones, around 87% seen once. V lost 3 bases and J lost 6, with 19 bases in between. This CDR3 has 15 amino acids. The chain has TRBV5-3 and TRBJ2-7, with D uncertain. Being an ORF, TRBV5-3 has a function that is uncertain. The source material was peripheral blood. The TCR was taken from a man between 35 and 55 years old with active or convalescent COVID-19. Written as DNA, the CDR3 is TGTGCCAGAAGCTGGCTAGAGCCTATACGTTGCGAGCAGTACTTC. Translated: CARSWLEPIRCEQYF.